This TCR beta chain comes out of a study of blood T cells in healthy people across ages. Regarding the study as a whole: PBMCs left unsorted prevented a conclusive naive versus antigen-experienced comparison.

Together with a sample-barcoded 5' primer, a J-beta primer mix was included in a second PCR lasting about 6 to 12 cycles. Each cDNA molecule was tagged by a template-switch adaptor with 12 random nucleotides. TCRdb passed the 5' RACE reads through MiXCR, listing each CDR3 protein once. The table records roughly 800,000 distinct CDR3 sequences, approximately 55% of them present only once. A remark on this clonotype: The antigen is undetermined.

V dropped 3 bases and J dropped 8 bases, with 11 bases sitting between them. The CDR3 spans 12 residues. CDR1 and CDR2 (germline): SGDLS, YYNGEE. The sample was blood. This receptor was identified in a man older than 75 in good health. This chain uses TRBV9 with TRBJ1-2, with D uncertain. The CDR3 bases are TGTGCCAGCAGCGAGGCCGCGGGGGGCTACACCTTC. Residues: CASSEAAGGYTF.